This T cell receptor (beta chain) was found in a study of lymphopenia after photon versus proton radiotherapy. Study-wide findings and caveats: Post-nadir TCR diversity decline inversely tracked overall survival among those who died. After lymphocyte nadir, photon-treated repertoires showed oligoclonal expansion, especially CD8+ Temra. Relative stability marked proton patients; photon patients lost diversity and naive cells. Only patients who died were analyzed for survival; proton advantage is unproven.

Worth noting for this clone: Its matching antigen is unknown.

Method: immunoSEQ multiplex PCR; TCRdb's copy keeps in-frame clones and lacks some. The data contain under 35,000 clones, roughly 89% of them singletons. Germline loops: CDR1 SGHRS, CDR2 YFSETQ. The CDR3 is made up of 14 amino acids. Trimming pared 4 bases from V and 2 bases from J, leaving 9 bases between. The chain links TRBV5-1 to TRBJ2-2; the D gene is possibly TRBD2 (6 bases). Sequenced here: peripheral blood, sampled from a patient treated with proton-based radiotherapy. The receptor comes from a woman in her 70s with pancreatic cancer. Some clones in this sample may be carry-over from other donors' samples. The CDR3 nucleotides read TGCGCCAGCAGCGGCGGGACCAACACCGGGGAGCTGTTTTTT. Amino acid sequence: CASSGGTNTGELFF.